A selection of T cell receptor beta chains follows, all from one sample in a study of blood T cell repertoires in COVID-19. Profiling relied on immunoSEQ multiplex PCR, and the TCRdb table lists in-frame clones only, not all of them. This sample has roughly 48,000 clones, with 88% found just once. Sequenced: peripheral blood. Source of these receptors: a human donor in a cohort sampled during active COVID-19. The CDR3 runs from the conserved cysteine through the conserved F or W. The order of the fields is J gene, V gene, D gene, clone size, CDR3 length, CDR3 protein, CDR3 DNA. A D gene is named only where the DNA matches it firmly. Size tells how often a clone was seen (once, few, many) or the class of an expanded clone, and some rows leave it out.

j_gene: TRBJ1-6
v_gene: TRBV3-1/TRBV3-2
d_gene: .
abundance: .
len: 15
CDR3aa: CASSQDRRVNSPLHF
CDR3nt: TGTGCCAGCAGCCAAGACCGGAGGGTGAATTCACCCCTCCACTTT

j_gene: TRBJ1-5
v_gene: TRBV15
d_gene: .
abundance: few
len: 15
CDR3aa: CATSTTTGIGQPQHF
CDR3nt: TGTGCCACCAGCACCACTACAGGGATAGGGCAGCCCCAGCATTTT

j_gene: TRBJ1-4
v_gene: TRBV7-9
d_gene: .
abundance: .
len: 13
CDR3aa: CASSPRGGEKLFF
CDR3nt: TGTGCCAGCAGCCCCCGAGGCGGTGAAAAACTGTTTTTT

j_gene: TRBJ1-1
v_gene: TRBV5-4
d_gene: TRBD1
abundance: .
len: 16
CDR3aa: CASSIRDTGVPTEAFF
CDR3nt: TGTGCCAGCAGCATAAGGGATACAGGGGTCCCAACTGAAGCTTTCTTT

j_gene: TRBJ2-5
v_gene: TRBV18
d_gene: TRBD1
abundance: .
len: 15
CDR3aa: CASSPPGDRAETQYF
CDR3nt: TGTGCCAGCTCACCACCGGGGGACAGGGCCGAGACCCAGTACTTC

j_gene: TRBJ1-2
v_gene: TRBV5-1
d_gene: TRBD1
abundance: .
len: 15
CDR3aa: CASSPDRGGYYGYTF
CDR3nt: TGCGCCAGCAGCCCGGACAGGGGGGGATATTATGGCTACACCTTC

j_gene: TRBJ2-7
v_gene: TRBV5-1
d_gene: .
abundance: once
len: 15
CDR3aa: CASSLGQGSPYEQYF
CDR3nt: TGCGCCAGCAGCTTGGGCCAGGGGTCGCCCTACGAGCAGTACTTC

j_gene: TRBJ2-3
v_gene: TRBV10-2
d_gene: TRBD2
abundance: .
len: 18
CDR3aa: CASSDLTSGGPSTDTQYF
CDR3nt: TGCGCCAGCAGTGATTTAACTAGCGGGGGCCCGAGCACAGATACGCAGTATTTT

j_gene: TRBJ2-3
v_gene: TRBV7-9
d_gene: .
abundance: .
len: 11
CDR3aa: CASRETDTQYF
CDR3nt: TGTGCCAGCAGAGAGACAGATACGCAGTATTTT

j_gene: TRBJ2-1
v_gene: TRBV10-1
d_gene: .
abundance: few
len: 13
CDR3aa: CASSGTLNNEQFF
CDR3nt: TGCGCCAGCAGCGGGACACTAAACAATGAGCAGTTCTTC

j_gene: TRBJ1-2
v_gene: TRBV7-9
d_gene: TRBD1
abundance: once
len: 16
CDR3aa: CASSLALTGADYGYTF
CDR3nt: TGTGCCAGCAGCTTAGCGCTCACAGGGGCGGACTATGGCTACACCTTC

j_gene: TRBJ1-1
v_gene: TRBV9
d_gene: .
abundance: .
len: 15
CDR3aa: CASSAFGQLNTEAFF
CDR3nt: TGTGCCAGCAGCGCCTTTGGACAGCTGAACACTGAAGCTTTCTTT

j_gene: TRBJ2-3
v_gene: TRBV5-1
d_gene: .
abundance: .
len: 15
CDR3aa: CASSFASSGTDTQYF
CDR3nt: TGCGCCAGCAGCTTTGCTTCGTCGGGGACAGATACGCAGTATTTT

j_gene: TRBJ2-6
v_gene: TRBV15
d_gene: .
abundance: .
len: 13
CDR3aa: CATRSTGANVLTF
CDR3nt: TGTGCCACCAGATCTACTGGGGCCAACGTCCTGACTTTC

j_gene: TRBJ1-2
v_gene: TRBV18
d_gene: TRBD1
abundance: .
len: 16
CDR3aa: CASSPFLGQGEYGYTF
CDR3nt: TGTGCCAGCTCTCCGTTCCTGGGACAGGGGGAGTATGGCTACACCTTC

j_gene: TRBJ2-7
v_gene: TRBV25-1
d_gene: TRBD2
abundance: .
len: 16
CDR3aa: CASSESGLAGAGEQYF
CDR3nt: TGTGCCAGCAGTGAATCGGGCCTAGCGGGGGCTGGCGAGCAGTACTTC

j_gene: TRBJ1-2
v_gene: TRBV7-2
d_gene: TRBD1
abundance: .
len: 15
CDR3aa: CASSLATGGNYGYTF
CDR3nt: TGTGCCAGCAGCTTAGCTACAGGGGGAAACTATGGCTACACCTTC

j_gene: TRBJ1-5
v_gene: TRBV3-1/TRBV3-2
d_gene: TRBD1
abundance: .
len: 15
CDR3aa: CASSLGQGLHQPQHF
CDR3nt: TGTGCCAGCAGCCTCGGACAGGGCCTCCATCAGCCCCAGCATTTT

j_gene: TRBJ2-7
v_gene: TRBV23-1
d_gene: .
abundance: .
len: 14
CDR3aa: CASSLPFPSYEQYF
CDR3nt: TGCGCCAGCAGTCTCCCGTTTCCCTCCTACGAGCAGTACTTC

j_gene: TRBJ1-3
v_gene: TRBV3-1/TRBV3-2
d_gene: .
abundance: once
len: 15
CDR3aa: CASSSSRGGGNTIYF
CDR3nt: TGTGCCAGCAGCTCCAGCAGGGGAGGGGGAAACACCATATATTTT

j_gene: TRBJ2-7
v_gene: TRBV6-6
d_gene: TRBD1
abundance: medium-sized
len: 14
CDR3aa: CASSQTGSSYEQYF
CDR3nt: TGTGCCAGCAGTCAGACAGGGAGCTCCTACGAGCAGTACTTC

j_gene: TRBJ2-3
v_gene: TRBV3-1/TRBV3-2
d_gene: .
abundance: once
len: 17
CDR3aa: CASSQDSQGRMADTQYF
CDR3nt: TGTGCCAGCAGCCAAGATTCGCAGGGTCGTATGGCAGATACGCAGTATTTT

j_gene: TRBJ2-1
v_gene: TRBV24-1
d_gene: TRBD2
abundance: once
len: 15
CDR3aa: CATTFSTSGYNEQFF
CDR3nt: TGTGCCACCACCTTCTCGACTAGCGGTTACAATGAGCAGTTCTTC

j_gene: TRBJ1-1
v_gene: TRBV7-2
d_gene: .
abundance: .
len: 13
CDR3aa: CASSLDGGAEAFF
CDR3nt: TGTGCCAGCAGCTTAGATGGGGGGGCTGAAGCTTTCTTT

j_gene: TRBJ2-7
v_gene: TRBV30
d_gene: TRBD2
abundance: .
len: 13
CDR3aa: CAWDAGGFYEQYF
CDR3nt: TGTGCCTGGGACGCGGGGGGCTTCTACGAGCAGTACTTC

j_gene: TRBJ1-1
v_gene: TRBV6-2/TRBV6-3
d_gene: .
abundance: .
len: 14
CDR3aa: CASSYRGKNTEAFF
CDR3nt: TGTGCCAGCAGTTACAGGGGAAAGAACACTGAAGCTTTCTTT

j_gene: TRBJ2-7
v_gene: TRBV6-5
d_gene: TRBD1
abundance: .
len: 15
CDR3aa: CASRAGTGGNYEQYF
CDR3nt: TGTGCCAGCAGAGCCGGGACAGGGGGTAACTACGAGCAGTACTTC

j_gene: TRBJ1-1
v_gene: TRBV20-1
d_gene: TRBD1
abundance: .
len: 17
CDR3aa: CSASQPRTGGWDTEAFF
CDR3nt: TGCAGTGCTAGTCAGCCTAGGACAGGGGGCTGGGACACTGAAGCTTTCTTT

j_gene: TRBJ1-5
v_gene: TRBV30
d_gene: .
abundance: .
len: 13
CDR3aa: CAWNRNSNQPQHF
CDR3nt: TGTGCCTGGAACAGGAATAGCAATCAGCCCCAGCATTTT

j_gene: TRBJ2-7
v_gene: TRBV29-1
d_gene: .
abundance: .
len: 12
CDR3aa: CNPKGGTYEQYF
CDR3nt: TGCAACCCTAAGGGGGGGACTTACGAGCAGTACTTC

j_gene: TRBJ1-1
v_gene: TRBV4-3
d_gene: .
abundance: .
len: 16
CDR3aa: CASSQVSGSGNTEAFF
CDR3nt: TGCGCCAGCAGCCAAGTCTCGGGGTCGGGGAACACTGAAGCTTTCTTT

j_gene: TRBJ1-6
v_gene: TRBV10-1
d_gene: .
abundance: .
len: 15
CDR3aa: CASSEGEGYNSPLHF
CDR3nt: TGCGCCAGCAGTGAAGGCGAGGGTTATAATTCACCCCTCCACTTT

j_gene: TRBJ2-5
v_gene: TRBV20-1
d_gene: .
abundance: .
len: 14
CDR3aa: CSASEVRTQETQYF
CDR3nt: TGCAGTGCTAGTGAGGTTCGGACACAAGAGACCCAGTACTTC

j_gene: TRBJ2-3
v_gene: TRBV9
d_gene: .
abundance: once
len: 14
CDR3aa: CASSGRQGTDTQYF
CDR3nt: TGTGCCAGCAGCGGGAGACAGGGCACAGATACGCAGTATTTT

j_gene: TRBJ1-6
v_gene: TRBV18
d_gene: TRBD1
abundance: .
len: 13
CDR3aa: CASSLDRDAPLHF
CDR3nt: TGTGCCAGCTCACTGGACAGGGATGCACCCCTCCACTTT

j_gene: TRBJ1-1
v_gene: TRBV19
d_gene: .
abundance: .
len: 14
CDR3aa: CASSISRRVTEAFF
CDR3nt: TGTGCCAGTAGTATATCTAGGAGGGTCACTGAAGCTTTCTTT

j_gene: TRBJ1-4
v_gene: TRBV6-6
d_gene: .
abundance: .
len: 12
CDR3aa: CASSRDTEKLFF
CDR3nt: TGTGCCAGCAGTCGAGACACTGAAAAACTGTTTTTT

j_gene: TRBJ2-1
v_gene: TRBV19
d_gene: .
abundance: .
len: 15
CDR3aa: CASSIEHTSYNEQFF
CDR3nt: TGTGCCAGTAGTATTGAACATACCTCCTACAATGAGCAGTTCTTC

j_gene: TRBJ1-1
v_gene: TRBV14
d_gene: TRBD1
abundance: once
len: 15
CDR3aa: CASSPQGAVNTEAFF
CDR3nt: TGTGCCAGCAGCCCTCAGGGGGCGGTGAACACTGAAGCTTTCTTT

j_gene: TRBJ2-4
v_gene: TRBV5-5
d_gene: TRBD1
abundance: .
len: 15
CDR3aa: CASSQLTGVANIQYF
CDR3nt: TGTGCCAGCAGCCAACTCACAGGGGTGGCAAACATTCAGTACTTC

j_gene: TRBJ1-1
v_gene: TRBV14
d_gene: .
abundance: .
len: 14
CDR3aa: CASSQVFGTSEAFF
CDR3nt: TGTGCCAGCAGCCAAGTGTTCGGGACATCGGAAGCTTTCTTT

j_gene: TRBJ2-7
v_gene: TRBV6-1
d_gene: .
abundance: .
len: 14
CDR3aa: CASSEGAIPYEQYF
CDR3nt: TGTGCCAGCAGTGAGGGGGCGATCCCCTACGAGCAGTACTTC

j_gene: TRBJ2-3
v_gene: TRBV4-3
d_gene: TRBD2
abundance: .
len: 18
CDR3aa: CASSQDDRLAGGTDTQYF
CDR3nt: TGCGCCAGCAGCCAAGATGACAGACTAGCGGGGGGGACAGATACGCAGTATTTT

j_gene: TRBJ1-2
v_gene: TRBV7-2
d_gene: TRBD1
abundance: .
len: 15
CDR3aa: CASSLRDRDGFGYTF
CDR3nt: TGTGCCAGCAGCTTACGCGACAGGGATGGCTTTGGCTACACCTTC

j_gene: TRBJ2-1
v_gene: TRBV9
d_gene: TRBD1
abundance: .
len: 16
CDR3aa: CASSAPGTGGYNEQFF
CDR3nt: TGTGCCAGCAGCGCACCCGGGACAGGGGGCTACAATGAGCAGTTCTTC

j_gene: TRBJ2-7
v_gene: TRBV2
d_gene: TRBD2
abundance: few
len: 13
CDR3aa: CASESSGVYEQYF
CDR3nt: TGTGCCAGCGAATCTAGCGGGGTTTACGAGCAGTACTTC

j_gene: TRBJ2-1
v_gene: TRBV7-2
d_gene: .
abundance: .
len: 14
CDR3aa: CASSRDFQANEQFF
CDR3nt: TGTGCCAGCAGCCGGGACTTCCAGGCTAATGAGCAGTTCTTC

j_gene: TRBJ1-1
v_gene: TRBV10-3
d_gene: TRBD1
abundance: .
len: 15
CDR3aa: CAISGGQGVVTEAFF
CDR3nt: TGTGCCATCAGTGGGGGACAGGGGGTTGTCACTGAAGCTTTCTTT

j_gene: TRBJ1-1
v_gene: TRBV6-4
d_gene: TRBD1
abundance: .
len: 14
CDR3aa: CATKLDRGNTEAFF
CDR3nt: TGTGCCACCAAGCTCGACAGGGGCAACACTGAAGCTTTCTTT

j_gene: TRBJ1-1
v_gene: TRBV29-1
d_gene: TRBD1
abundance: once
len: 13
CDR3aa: CSAQGQVNTEAFF
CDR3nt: TGCAGCGCTCAAGGACAGGTGAACACTGAAGCTTTCTTT

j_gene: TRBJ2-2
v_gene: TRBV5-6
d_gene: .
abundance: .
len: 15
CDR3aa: CASSLAERGSGELFF
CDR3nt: TGTGCCAGCAGCTTGGCCGAGCGAGGGTCCGGGGAGCTGTTTTTT

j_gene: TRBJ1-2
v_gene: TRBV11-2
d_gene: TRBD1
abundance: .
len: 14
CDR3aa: CASSSQGATYGYTF
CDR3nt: TGTGCCAGCAGCTCGCAGGGGGCGACCTATGGCTACACCTTC

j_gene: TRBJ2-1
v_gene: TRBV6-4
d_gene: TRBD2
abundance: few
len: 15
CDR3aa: CASSREYTGGNEQFF
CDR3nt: TGTGCCAGCAGCCGGGAGTACACCGGGGGGAATGAGCAGTTCTTC

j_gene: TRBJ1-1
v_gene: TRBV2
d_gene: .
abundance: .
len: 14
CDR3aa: CASSRQVTNTEAFF
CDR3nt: TGTGCCAGCAGCCGACAGGTCACGAACACTGAAGCTTTCTTT

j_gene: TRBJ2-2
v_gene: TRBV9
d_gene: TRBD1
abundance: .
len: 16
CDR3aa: CASSGWTGVSTGELFF
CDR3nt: TGTGCCAGCAGCGGATGGACAGGGGTGAGCACCGGGGAGCTGTTTTTT

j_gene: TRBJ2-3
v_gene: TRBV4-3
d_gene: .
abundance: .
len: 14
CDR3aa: CASSQDRGERAQYF
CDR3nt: TGCGCCAGCAGCCAAGACAGGGGTGAGAGGGCGCAGTATTTT

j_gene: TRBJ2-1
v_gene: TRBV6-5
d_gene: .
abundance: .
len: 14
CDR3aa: CASSLAGGYNEQFF
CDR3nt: TGTGCCAGCAGTCTGGCGGGTGGTTACAATGAGCAGTTCTTC